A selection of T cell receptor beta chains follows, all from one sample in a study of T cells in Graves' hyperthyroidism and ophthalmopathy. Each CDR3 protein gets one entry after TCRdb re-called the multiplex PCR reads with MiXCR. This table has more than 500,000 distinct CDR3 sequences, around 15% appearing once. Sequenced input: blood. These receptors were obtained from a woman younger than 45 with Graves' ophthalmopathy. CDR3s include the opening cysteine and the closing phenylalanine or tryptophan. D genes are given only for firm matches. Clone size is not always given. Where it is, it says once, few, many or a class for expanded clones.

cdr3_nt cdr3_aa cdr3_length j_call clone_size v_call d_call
TGTGCCAGCTTCCGAACGGACTGGCAGCGCGATTACAATGAGCAGTTCTTC CASFRTDWQRDYNEQFF 17 TRBJ2-1 few TRBV5-5 .
TGTGCCAGCAGCCGGGACAGGGGACGGACTGAAGCTTTCTTT CASSRDRGRTEAFF 14 TRBJ1-1 . TRBV19 TRBD1
TGTGCCAGCAGCTTAGACCTCACAGGGTACGAGCAGTACTTC CASSLDLTGYEQYF 14 TRBJ2-7 . TRBV11-2 .
TGTGCCAGCAGTTCGACTAGCGGGGTATACAATGAGCAGTTCTTC CASSSTSGVYNEQFF 15 TRBJ2-1 many TRBV12-3/TRBV12-4 TRBD2
TGTGCCAGCAACGGGGGGAGCACTGAAGCTTTCTTT CASNGGSTEAFF 12 TRBJ1-1 many TRBV6-1 .
TGTGCCAGCACCAAATCCGCGACGGCCTACGAGCAGTACTTC CASTKSATAYEQYF 14 TRBJ2-7 few TRBV12-3/TRBV12-4 .
TGTGCCAGCAGCGCACTAACCGGGGAGCTGTTTTTT CASSALTGELFF 12 TRBJ2-2 . TRBV9 .
TGTGCCAGCAGTTATCGACTAGCCCCGACCTACGAGCAGTACTTC CASSYRLAPTYEQYF 15 TRBJ2-7 many TRBV27 TRBD2
TGCAGTGGAGTTAGCGGGAGCTCGGGCAATGAGCAGTTCTTC CSGVSGSSGNEQFF 14 TRBJ2-1 many TRBV20-1 TRBD2
TGCAGTGCTTATTCCGGGACTAGCGGCTACAATGAGCAGTTCTTC CSAYSGTSGYNEQFF 15 TRBJ2-1 many TRBV20-1 TRBD2
TGTGCCAGCAATATGGGAGATACGCAGTATTTT CASNMGDTQYF 11 TRBJ2-3 . TRBV6-1 .
TGTGCCAGCAGCTTCAGACAGGGATATTACGAGCAGTACTTC CASSFRQGYYEQYF 14 TRBJ2-7 many TRBV11-2 TRBD1
TGCAGTGCTAGAGCTCAGGTTTCAAGGAGCACTGAAGCTTTCTTT CSARAQVSRSTEAFF 15 TRBJ1-1 many TRBV20-1 .
TGCAGCGTTGAGGGAGGGATCGAAAGTATAGAGCAGTACTTC CSVEGGIESIEQYF 14 TRBJ2-7 . TRBV29-1 TRBD2